This T cell receptor (beta chain) was found in a study of shared clonotypes between healthy human individuals. Study-level information: CD4 naive and memory got three plates each, CD8 naive two, CD8 memory one.

V was clipped by 0 bases and J by 5 bases, with 14 bases between them. Germline CDR1 is SGDLS and CDR2 is YYNGEE. The CDR3 is 15 amino acids. Healthy HIV-negative adults without recent acute infections or vaccinations served as donors. Only in-frame clones appear in the TCRdb table, and some are missing; sequencing was by immunoSEQ multiplex PCR. This sample has a few hundred thousand clones; more than 75% occur once, and the top ten carry 15% to 20%. Sequencing input: memory CD8+ T cells sorted from blood. Sample subset: CD45RO+ cells pooled with CCR7-negative TemRA cells. V gene TRBV9 combines with J gene TRBJ1-1, with D maybe TRBD1 (5 bases). The receptor was isolated from a man aged 18 to 30 in good health. CDR3 in amino acids: CASSVGGGAGTEAFF. The DNA of the CDR3 is TGTGCCAGCAGCGTAGGAGGAGGGGCAGGGACTGAAGCTTTCTTT.